The 4 T cell receptor beta chains listed next were all sequenced from one sample in a study of a mutant IDH1 vaccine in newly diagnosed glioma. Repertoires were generated with immunoSEQ multiplex PCR, while TCRdb's copy carries only in-frame clones and drops some. The sample records some 120,000 clones, around 80% being singletons. As for time point: week 11, during vaccination. Vaccine doses each comprised 300 ug of mutant IDH1 20-mer peptide, with topical imiquimod. Antigens for these TCRs are unknown. The sequences come from PBMCs, collected from a glioma patient whose treatment included an IDH1 peptide vaccine. The receptors here all came from a man in his forties or fifties with glioma.

This chain uses TRBV30 with TRBJ1-4; TRBD1 matches at 11 bases. This CDR3 spans 14 amino acids. Germline V lookup: CDR1 GTSNPN, CDR2 SVGIG (reference sequence). With V trimmed by 3 bases and J by 11 bases, 8 bases remained unmatched. CDR3 region: CAWRDRGRGGKLFF. The CDR3, as DNA: TGTGCCTGGAGGGACAGGGGGCGTGGAGGGAAACTGTTTTTT.

The chain combines TRBV7-9 with TRBJ2-5; tentatively, D is TRBD1 (5 bases). The length of the CDR3 is 14 residues. Trimming took off 5 bases at V and 7 bases at J, with 17 bases between the two ends. Germline CDR1 SEHNR, CDR2 FQNEAQ (reference sequence). DNA of the CDR3: TGTGCCAGCAGCGTCCAAAGTACCACAGGGACCCAGTACTTC. Amino acid sequence: CASSVQSTTGTQYF.

This clone was recorded once. DNA of the CDR3: TGTGCCAGCAGCGTAGCCGTTAGCCCCCGCGAGCAGTACTTC. It is translated as CASSVAVSPREQYF. The chain combines TRBV9 with TRBJ2-5; D ambiguous. The closer fit of TRBJ2-7 to the DNA end suggests the J call may be wrong. Germline CDR1 SGDLS, CDR2 YYNGEE. CDR3 size: 14 residues.

The CDR3 nucleotides read TGTGCTAGTGGTTTGCGGCCAAGGACAGCCGCCAGGGGGGAAAAACTGTTTTTT. Protein product: CASGLRPRTAARGEKLFF. The chain recombines TRBV12-5 with TRBJ1-4; TRBD1 matches at 7 bases. V gave up 2 bases and J gave up 8 bases; unmatched junction bases: 17. The CDR3 sequence is 18 residues long. Germline CDR1 and CDR2: LGHNT and FRNRAP.